This TCR beta chain was captured by sequencing in a study of blood T cell repertoires in COVID-19. Study-wide context: Collection of acute and convalescent COVID-19 samples took place in the United States, Italy and Spain.

V shed 0 bases, J shed 6 bases, and the junction held 4 bases outside the gene matches. Looked up from germline, CDR1 is LGHNA and CDR2 is YSLEER. There are 15 residues in the CDR3. Profiling relied on immunoSEQ multiplex PCR, and the TCRdb table lists in-frame clones only, not all of them. The table includes under 350,000 clones, around 90% detected once. Individuals drawn from approximately 26 US areas were roughly 18 to 89 years old. Assignments of participants to cohorts depended upon their own reported clinical history. The chain employs TRBV4-3 and TRBJ1-4, with 7 bases aligning to TRBD1. This TCR was recovered from a woman aged 35 to 49 who had recovered from COVID-19. Sequenced input: PBMCs or T cells enriched from blood (not recorded which). CDR3 DNA sequence: TGCGCCAGCAGCCAAGAAGGGCAGGGGGATGAAAAACTGTTTTTT. It is translated as CASSQEGQGDEKLFF.